This T cell receptor beta chain derives from a study of blood T cell repertoires in COVID-19. Using immunoSEQ multiplex PCR, the repertoire was profiled, and TCRdb retains in-frame clones only, with some absent. The table has about 130,000 clones, 88% seen once. The sample holds a few counts of this clone. V shed 10 bases and J 5 bases; nucleotides not matched to a gene: 4. The germline gives CDR1 LGHDT, CDR2 YNNKEL (reference sequence). This CDR3 has 13 amino acids. The chain joins TRBV3-1 (or the pseudogene TRBV3-2) to TRBJ2-2; TRBD2 agrees at 10 bases. The specimen sequenced was peripheral blood. The receptor was isolated from a man between 45 and 60 years old with acute or convalescent COVID-19. CDR3 residues: CATRTSGTGELFF. The CDR3 DNA reads as TGTGCCACCCGGACTAGCGGTACCGGGGAGCTGTTTTTT.